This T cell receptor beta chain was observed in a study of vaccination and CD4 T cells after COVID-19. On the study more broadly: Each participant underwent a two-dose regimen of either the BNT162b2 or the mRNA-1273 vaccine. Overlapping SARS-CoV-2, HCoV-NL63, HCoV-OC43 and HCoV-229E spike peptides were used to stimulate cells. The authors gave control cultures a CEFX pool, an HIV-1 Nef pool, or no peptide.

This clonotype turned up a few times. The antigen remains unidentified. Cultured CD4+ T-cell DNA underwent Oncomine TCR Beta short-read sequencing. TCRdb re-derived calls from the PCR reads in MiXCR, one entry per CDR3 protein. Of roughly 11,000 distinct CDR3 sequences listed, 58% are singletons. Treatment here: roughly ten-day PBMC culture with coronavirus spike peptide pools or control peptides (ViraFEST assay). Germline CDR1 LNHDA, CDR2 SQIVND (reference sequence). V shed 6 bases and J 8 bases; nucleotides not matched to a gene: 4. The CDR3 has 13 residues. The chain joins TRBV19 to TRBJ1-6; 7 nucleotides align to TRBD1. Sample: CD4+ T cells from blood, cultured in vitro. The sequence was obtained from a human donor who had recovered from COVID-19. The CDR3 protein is CASRLQGDSPLHF. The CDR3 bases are TGTGCCAGTAGGCTCCAGGGGGATTCACCCCTCCACTTT. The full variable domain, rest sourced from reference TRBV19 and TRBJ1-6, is DGGITQSPKYLFRKEGQNVTLSCEQNLNHDAMYWYRQDPGQGLRLIYYSQIVNDFQKGDIAEGYSVSREKKESFPLTVTSAQKNPTAFYLCASRLQGDSPLHFGNGTRLTVT.